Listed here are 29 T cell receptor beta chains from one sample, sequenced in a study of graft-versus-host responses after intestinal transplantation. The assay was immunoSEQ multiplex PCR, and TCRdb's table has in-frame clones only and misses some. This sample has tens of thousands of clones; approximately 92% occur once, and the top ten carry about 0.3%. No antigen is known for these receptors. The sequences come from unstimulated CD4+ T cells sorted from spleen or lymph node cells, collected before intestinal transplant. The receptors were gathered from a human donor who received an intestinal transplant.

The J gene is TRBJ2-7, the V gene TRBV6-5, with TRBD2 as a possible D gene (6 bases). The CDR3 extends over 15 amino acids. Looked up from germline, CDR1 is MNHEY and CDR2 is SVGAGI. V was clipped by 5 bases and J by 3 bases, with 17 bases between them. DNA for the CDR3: TGTGCCAGCAGTAAGATCTCCGGGACTGGCTACGAGCAGTACTTC. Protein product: CASSKISGTGYEQYF.

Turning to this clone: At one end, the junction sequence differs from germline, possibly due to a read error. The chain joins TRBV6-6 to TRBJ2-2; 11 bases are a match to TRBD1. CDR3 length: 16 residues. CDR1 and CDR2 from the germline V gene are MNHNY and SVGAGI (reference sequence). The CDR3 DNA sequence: TGTGCCAGCAGCTCGCCCGGGACAGGGGGAACCGGGGAGCCGTTTTTT. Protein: CASSSPGTGGTGEPFF.

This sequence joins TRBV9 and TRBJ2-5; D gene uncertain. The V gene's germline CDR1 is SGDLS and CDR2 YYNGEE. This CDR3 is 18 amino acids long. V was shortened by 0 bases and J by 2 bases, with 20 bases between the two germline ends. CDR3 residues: CASSVAPGGRLGQETQYF. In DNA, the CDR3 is TGTGCCAGCAGCGTAGCTCCCGGTGGACGCCTGGGGCAAGAGACCCAGTACTTC.

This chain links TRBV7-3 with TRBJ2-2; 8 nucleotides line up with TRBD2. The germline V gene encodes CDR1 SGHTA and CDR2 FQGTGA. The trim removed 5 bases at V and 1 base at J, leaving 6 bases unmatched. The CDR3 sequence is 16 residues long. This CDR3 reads CASSPRGGLNTGELFF. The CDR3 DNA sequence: TGTGCCAGCAGCCCCCGGGGGGGCCTGAACACCGGGGAGCTGTTTTTT.

This chain's CDR3 is CASSEKQGNTEAFF. The CDR3 bases are TGTGCCAGCAGTGAAAAACAGGGTAACACTGAAGCTTTCTTT. The chain has TRBV6-1 and TRBJ1-1, with D possibly being TRBD1 (6 bases). V was shortened by 2 bases and J by 2 bases, with 9 bases between the two germline ends. Germline assignment: CDR1 MNHNS and CDR2 SASEGT. The length of the CDR3 is 14 residues.

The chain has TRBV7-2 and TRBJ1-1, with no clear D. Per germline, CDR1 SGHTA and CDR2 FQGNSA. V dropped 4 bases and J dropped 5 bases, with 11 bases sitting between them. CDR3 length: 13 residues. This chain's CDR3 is CASSSYERTEAFF. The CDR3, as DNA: TGTGCCAGCAGCTCATACGAACGGACTGAAGCTTTCTTT.

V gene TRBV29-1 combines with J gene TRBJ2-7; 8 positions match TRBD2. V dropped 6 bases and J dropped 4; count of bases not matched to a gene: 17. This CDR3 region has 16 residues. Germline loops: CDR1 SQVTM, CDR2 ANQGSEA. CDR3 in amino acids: CSVRPGLDAGKYEQYF. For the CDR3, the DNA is TGCAGCGTACGGCCGGGACTAGACGCCGGAAAATACGAGCAGTACTTC.

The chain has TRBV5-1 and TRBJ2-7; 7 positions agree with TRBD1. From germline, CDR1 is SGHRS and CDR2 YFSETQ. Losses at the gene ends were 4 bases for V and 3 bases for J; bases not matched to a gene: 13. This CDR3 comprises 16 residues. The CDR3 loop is CASSRTLRDRGYEQYF. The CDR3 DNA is TGCGCCAGCAGCAGAACACTCCGGGACAGAGGCTACGAGCAGTACTTC.

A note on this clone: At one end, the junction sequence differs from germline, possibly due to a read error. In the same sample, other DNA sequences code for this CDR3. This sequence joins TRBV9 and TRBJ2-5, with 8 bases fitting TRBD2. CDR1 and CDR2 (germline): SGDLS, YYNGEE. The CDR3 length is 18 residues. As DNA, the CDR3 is TGCGCCAGCAGCGTAGGGATAGCGGGACTTCCCCCCCAAGAGACCCAGTACTTC. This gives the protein CASSVGIAGLPPQETQYF.

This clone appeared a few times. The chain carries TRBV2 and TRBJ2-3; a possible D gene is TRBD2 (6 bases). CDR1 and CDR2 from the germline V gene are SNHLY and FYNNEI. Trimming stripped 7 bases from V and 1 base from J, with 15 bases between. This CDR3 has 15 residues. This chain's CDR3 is CASKTERVGTDTQYF. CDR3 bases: TGTGCCAGCAAAACGGAGCGGGTGGGCACAGATACGCAGTATTTT.

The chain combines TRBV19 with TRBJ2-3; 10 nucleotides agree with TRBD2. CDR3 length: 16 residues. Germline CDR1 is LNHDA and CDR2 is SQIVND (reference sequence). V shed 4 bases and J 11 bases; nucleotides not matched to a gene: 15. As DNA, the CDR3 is TGTGCCAGTAGTACGCCGCGGACTAGCGGAGGGGTAGGGCAGTATTTT. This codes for CASSTPRTSGGVGQYF.

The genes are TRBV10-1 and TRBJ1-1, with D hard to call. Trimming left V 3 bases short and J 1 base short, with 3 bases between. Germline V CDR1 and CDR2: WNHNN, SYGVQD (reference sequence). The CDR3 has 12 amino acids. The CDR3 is CASSDPNTEAFF. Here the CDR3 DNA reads TGCGCCAGCAGTGACCCGAACACTGAAGCTTTCTTT.

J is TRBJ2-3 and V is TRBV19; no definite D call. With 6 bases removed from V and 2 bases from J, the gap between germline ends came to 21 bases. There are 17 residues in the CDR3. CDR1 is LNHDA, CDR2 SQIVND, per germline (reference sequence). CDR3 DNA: TGTGCCAGTAGCTTAACCTTTGGGCCTCCTCTCACAGATACGCAGTATTTT. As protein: CASSLTFGPPLTDTQYF.

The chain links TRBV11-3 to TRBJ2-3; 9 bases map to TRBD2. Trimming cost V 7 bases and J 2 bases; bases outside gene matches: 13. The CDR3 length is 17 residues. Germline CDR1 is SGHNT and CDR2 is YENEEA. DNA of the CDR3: TGTGCCAGCACCATCAGATATAGCGGGAGATTCACAGATACGCAGTATTTT. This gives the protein CASTIRYSGRFTDTQYF. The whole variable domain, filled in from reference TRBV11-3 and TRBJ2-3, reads EAGVVQSPRYKIIEKKQPVAFWCNPISGHNTLYWYLQNLGQGPELLIRYENEEAVDDSQLPKDRFSAERLKGVDSTLKIQPAELGDSAVYLCASTIRYSGRFTDTQYFGPGTRLTVL.

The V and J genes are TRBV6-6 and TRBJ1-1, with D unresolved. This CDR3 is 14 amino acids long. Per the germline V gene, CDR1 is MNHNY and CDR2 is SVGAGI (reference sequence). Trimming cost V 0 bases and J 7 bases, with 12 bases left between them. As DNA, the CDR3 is TGTGCCAGCAGTTACTCGCGGAGGGTGAGTGAAGCTTTCTTT. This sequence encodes CASSYSRRVSEAFF.

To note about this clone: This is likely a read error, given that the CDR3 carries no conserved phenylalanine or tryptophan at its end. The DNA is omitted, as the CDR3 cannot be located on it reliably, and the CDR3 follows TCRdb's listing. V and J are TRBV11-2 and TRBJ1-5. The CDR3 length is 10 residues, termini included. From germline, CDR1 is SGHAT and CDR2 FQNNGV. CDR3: CASSLDLVQK.

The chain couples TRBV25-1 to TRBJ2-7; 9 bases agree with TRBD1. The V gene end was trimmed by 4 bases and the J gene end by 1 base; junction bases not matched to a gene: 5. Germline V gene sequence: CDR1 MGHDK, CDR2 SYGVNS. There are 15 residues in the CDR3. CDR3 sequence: CASSGWTGASYEQYF. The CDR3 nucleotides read TGTGCCAGCAGTGGGTGGACAGGGGCATCCTACGAGCAGTACTTC.

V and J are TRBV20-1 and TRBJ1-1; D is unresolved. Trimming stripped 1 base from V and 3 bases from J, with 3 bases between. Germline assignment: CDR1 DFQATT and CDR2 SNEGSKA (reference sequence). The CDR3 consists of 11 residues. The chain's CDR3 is CSARVHTEAFF. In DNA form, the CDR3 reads TGCAGTGCTAGAGTCCACACTGAAGCTTTCTTT.

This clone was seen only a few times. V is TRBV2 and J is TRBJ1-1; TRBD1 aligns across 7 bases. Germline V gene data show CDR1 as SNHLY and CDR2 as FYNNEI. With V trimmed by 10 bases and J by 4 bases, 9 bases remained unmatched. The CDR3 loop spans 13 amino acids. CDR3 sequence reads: CAKHEQGSTEAFF. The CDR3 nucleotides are TGTGCCAAACATGAACAGGGGTCCACTGAAGCTTTCTTT.

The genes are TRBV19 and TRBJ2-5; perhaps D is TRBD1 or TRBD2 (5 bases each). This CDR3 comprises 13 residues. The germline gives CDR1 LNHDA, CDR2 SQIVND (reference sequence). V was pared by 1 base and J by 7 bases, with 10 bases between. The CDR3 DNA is TGTGCCAGTAGTATAGCCAGGGACGGGACCCAGTACTTC. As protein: CASSIARDGTQYF.

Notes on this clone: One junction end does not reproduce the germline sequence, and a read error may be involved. CDR3 amino acids: CASSGDGFYEQHF. The CDR3 bases are TGCGCCAGCAGTGGGGACGGATTCTACGAGCAGCACTTC. V usage is TRBV10-1 and J usage is TRBJ2-5; D is perhaps TRBD1 or TRBD2 (5 bases each). Germline V gene data show CDR1 as WNHNN and CDR2 as SYGVQD (reference sequence). The CDR3 loop spans 13 amino acids.

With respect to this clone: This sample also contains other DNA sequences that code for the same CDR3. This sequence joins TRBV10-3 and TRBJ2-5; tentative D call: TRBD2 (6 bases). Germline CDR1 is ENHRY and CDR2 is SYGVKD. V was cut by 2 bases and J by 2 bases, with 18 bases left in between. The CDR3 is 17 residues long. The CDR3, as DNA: TGTGCCATCAGTGAGCCTAGATCAGCGGGCCCACAAGAGACCCAGTACTTC. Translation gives CAISEPRSAGPQETQYF.

Written as DNA, the CDR3 is TGTGCCAGCAGCGTAGACGGGACTAGCGTTAGACATGAGCAGTTCTTC. This encodes CASSVDGTSVRHEQFF. J is TRBJ2-1 and V is TRBV9, with TRBD2 matching over 10 bases. Germline CDR1 SGDLS, CDR2 YYNGEE. The CDR3 is made up of 16 amino acids. Trimming cost V 0 bases and J 8 bases; bases outside gene matches: 8. Variable domain in full (rest from reference TRBV9 and TRBJ2-1): DSGVTQTPKHLITATGQRVTLRCSPRSGDLSVYWYQQSLDQGLQFLIQYYNGEERAKGNILERFSAQQFPDLHSELNLSSLELGDSALYFCASSVDGTSVRHEQFFGPGTRLTVL.

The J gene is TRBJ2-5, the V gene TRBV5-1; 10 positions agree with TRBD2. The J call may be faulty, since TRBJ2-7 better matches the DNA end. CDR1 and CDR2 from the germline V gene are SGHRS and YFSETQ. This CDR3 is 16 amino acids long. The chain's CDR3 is CASSLAAAGGSYEQYF. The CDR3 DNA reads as TGCGCCAGCAGCCTGGCAGCAGCGGGAGGGTCGTACGAGCAGTACTTC.

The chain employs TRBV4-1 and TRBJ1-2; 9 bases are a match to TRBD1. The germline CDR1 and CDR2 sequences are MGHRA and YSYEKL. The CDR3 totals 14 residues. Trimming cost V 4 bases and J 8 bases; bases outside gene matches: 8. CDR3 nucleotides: TGCGCCAGCAGCCTCCCACAGGGGGCACGCGGCTACACCTTC. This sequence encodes CASSLPQGARGYTF.

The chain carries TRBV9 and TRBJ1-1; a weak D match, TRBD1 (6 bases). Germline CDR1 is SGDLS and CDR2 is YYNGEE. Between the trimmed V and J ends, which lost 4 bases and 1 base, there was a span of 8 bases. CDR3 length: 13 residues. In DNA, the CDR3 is TGTGCCAGCAGCTCACAGGGGAACACTGAAGCTTTCTTT. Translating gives CASSSQGNTEAFF. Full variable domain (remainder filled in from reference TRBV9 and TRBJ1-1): DSGVTQTPKHLITATGQRVTLRCSPRSGDLSVYWYQQSLDQGLQFLIQYYNGEERAKGNILERFSAQQFPDLHSELNLSSLELGDSALYFCASSSQGNTEAFFGQGTRLTVV.

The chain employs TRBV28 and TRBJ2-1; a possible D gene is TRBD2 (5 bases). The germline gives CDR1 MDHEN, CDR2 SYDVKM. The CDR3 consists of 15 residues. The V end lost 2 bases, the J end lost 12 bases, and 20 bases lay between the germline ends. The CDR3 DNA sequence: TGTGCCAGCAGTTTAGTTAGCCGGGATCAGATTGGGCAGTTCTTC. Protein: CASSLVSRDQIGQFF.

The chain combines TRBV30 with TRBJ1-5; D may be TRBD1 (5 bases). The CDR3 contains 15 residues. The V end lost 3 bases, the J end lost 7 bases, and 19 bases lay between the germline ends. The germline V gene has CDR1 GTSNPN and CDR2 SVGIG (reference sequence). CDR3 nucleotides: TGTGCCTGGAGCCCCCGGGGCCCTGTGGTCCAGCCCCAGCATTTT. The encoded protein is CAWSPRGPVVQPQHF.

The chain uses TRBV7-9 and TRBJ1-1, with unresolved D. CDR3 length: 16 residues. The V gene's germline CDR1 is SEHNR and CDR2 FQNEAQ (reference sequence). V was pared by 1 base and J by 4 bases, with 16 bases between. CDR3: CASSLGGLRGSTEAFF. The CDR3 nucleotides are TGTGCCAGCAGCTTAGGAGGGTTGAGAGGGTCCACTGAAGCTTTCTTT.